This T cell receptor beta chain originates from a study of CD8 T cells in ankylosing spondylitis. The length of the CDR3 is 17 residues. V shed 5 bases and J 0 bases; nucleotides not matched to a gene: 10. Overall study findings and caveats: Blood of patients with ankylosing spondylitis appeared to be characterized by a TCR beta motif of fewer than 10 highly homologous variants.

The table lists this clonotype with a few counts. No antigen is known for it. TCRdb called the 5' RACE reads again in MiXCR, with one record for every CDR3 protein. Of roughly 700,000 distinct CDR3 sequences listed, roughly 19% are singletons. The sequence was collected from a male donor with ankylosing spondylitis. The chain combines TRBV12-3 or TRBV12-4 with TRBJ2-1; TRBD2 matches 7 bases. The sample comprised blood, either unsorted or a sorted T cell fraction (not recorded which). The DNA of the CDR3 is TGTGCCAGCAGTCCTAGCAATCTAGCGGCCTCCTACAATGAGCAGTTCTTC. It specifies CASSPSNLAASYNEQFF.